This T cell receptor beta chain was sequenced in a study of blood T cell repertoires in COVID-19. At the level of the study: Some COVID-19 samples were acute and others convalescent; all came from the United States, Italy and Spain.

Germline V CDR1 and CDR2: SGHVS, FQNEAQ. The germline V and J ends were trimmed by 2 bases and 7 bases, with 11 bases remaining between them. This CDR3 spans 14 amino acids. Authors' processing steps: It was from reference gene primer amplification that nucleated cell counts were estimated. Repertoires were generated with immunoSEQ multiplex PCR, while TCRdb's copy carries only in-frame clones and drops some. V and J calls and clone size are as listed in that table; D and trimming were resolved from the DNA. Here the sample spans approximately 230,000 clones, roughly 88% being singletons. The genes are TRBV7-8 and TRBJ1-4; TRBD1 might be the D (6 bases). The sequence derives from a woman aged 50 to 65 with acute COVID-19. The sequencing sample was made of PBMCs or T cells enriched from blood (not recorded which). CDR3 nucleotides: TGTGCCAGCAGCTTACTTAGGGGGTCTGAAAAACTGTTTTTT. Encoded protein: CASSLLRGSEKLFF.